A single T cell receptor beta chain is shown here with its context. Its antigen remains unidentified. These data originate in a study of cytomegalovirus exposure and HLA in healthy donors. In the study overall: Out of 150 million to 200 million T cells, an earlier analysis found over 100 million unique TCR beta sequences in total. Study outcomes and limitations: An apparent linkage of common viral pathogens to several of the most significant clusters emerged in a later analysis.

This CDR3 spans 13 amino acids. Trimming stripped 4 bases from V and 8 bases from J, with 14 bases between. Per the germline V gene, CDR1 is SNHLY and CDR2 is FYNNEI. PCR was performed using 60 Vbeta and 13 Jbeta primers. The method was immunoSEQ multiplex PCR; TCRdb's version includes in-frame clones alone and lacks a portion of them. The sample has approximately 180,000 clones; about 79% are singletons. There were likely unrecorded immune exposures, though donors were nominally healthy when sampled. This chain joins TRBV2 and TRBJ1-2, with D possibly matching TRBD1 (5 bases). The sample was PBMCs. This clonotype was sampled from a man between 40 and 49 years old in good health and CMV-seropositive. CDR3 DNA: TGTGCCAGCAGTGCGGGCAGGGAACGCGGCTACACCTTC. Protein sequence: CASSAGRERGYTF.